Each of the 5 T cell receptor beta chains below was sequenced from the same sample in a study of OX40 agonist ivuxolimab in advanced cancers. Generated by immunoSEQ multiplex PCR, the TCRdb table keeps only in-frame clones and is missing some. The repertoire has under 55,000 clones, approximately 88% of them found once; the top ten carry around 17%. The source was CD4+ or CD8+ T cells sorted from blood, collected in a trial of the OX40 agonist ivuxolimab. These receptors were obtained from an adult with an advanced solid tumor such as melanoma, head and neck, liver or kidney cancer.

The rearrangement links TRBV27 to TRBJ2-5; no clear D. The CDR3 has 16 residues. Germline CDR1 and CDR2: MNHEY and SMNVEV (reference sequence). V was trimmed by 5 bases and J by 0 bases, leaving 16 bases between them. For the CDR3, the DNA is TGTGCCAGCAGTATGCAACCGACTGTCAACCAAGAGACCCAGTACTTC. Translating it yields CASSMQPTVNQETQYF.

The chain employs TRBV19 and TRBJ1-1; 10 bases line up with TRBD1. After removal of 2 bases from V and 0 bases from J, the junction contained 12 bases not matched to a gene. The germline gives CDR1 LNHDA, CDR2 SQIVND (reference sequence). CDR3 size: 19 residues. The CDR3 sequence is CASSIPRQGAGVMNTEAFF. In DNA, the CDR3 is TGTGCCAGTAGTATACCGCGACAGGGGGCTGGGGTAATGAACACTGAAGCTTTCTTT.

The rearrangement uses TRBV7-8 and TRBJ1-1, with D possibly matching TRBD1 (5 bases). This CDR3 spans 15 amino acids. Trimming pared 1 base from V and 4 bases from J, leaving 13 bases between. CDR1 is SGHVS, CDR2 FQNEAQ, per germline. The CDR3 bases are TGTGCCAGCAGCTTAGACCAGGGTCGGGGCACTGAAGCTTTCTTT. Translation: CASSLDQGRGTEAFF.

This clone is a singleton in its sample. The CDR3 is CASSLVWASGGYSYEQYF. The DNA of the CDR3 is TGTGCCAGCAGCTTAGTCTGGGCTAGCGGGGGGTACTCCTACGAGCAGTACTTC. This chain links TRBV11-3 with TRBJ2-7, with 11 bases that match TRBD2. The CDR3 consists of 18 residues. Germline trimming cut 1 base from V and 0 bases from J; bases unmatched to any gene: 8. CDR1 and CDR2 from the germline V gene are SGHNT and YENEEA.

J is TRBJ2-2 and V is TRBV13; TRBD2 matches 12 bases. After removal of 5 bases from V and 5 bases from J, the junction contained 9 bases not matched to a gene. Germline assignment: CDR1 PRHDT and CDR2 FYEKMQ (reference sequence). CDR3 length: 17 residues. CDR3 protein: CASSPRLAGVGTGELFF. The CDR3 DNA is TGTGCCAGCAGCCCGCGACTAGCGGGAGTTGGGACCGGGGAGCTGTTTTTT.